This entry lists 25 T cell receptor beta chains sequenced from one sample in a study of spatial heterogeneity in lung cancer. Time point described: sample taken at primary tumor resection. Their antigens remain unidentified. TCRdb re-called the 5' RACE reads through MiXCR, storing one row per CDR3 protein. The table has several thousand distinct CDR3 sequences, approximately 8% seen once. General observations from the study: Counts of expanded alpha and beta TCRs within tumors tracked the tumor nonsynonymous mutation count.

The material was lung tumor tissue, obtained at surgery. The source is a male donor with early-stage non-small cell lung cancer.

V and J are TRBV5-4 and TRBJ2-3; a weak D match, TRBD2 (6 bases). The germline gives CDR1 SGHNT, CDR2 YYREEE (reference sequence). The CDR3 length is 14 residues. V lost 4 bases, J lost 2 bases, and 11 bases lay in between. CDR3 in DNA: TGTGCCAGCAGCCAGGGACTCTTCACAGATACGCAGTATTTT. Protein: CASSQGLFTDTQYF.

This clonotype is medium-sized. The chain couples TRBV11-2 to TRBJ2-1; D ambiguous. CDR3 length: 14 amino acids. V lost 3 bases, J lost 7 bases, and 13 bases lay in between. CDR1 is SGHAT and CDR2 is FQNNGV in the germline V gene. The CDR3 spells CASSFALSNNEQFF. CDR3 DNA sequence: TGTGCCAGCAGCTTTGCCCTGAGTAATAATGAGCAGTTCTTC. Complete variable domain (other parts from reference TRBV11-2 and TRBJ2-1): EAGVAQSPRYKIIEKRQSVAFWCNPISGHATLYWYQQILGQGPKLLIQFQNNGVVDDSQLPKDRFSAERLKGVDSTLKIQPAKLEDSAVYLCASSFALSNNEQFFGPGTRLTVL.

This clonotype is deemed medium-sized. V is TRBV10-3 and J is TRBJ1-1; 9 nucleotides align to TRBD1. CDR1 is ENHRY, CDR2 SYGVKD, per germline. V lost 2 bases and J lost 1; bases outside the gene matches: 2. The length of the CDR3 is 15 residues. The CDR3 protein is CAISEEDRGNTEAFF. The CDR3 DNA reads as TGTGCCATCAGTGAGGAGGACAGGGGGAACACTGAAGCTTTCTTT.

This clonotype counts as medium-sized. The rearrangement uses TRBV12-3 or TRBV12-4 and TRBJ2-2; maybe TRBD1 (8 bases). The V end lost 5 bases, the J end lost 6 bases, and 13 bases lay between the germline ends. The CDR3 is 14 amino acids. The CDR3 sequence is CASSDTGGAGELFF. The CDR3 DNA reads as TGTGCCAGCAGTGACACAGGGGGGGCCGGGGAGCTGTTTTTT.

At least ten counts were recorded for this clonotype. J is TRBJ2-4 and V is TRBV20-1; possibly TRBD2 for D (5 bases). CDR1 is DFQATT, CDR2 SNEGSKA, per germline (reference sequence). This CDR3 spans 14 amino acids. V lost 7 bases and J lost 6, with 19 bases in between. The CDR3 region has the DNA TGCAGTGTCGTCATTCAGGACCGGGGAAACATTCAGTACTTC. It encodes CSVVIQDRGNIQYF.

This clonotype rates as medium-sized. The rearrangement uses TRBV10-3 and TRBJ1-3; D remains ambiguous. Germline V gene sequence: CDR1 ENHRY, CDR2 SYGVKD. CDR3 length equals 13 residues. The V end was cut by 10 bases, the J end by 0 bases, with 10 bases between. The CDR3 DNA follows: TGTGCCAGCCGACGGGGCTCTGGAAACACCATATATTTT. The encoded protein is CASRRGSGNTIYF.

This clonotype was picked up many times. V gene TRBV20-1 combines with J gene TRBJ2-5, with 9 bases lining up with TRBD2. The V gene's germline CDR1 is DFQATT and CDR2 SNEGSKA (reference sequence). Trimming took 3 bases from V and 5 from J; bases not matched to a gene: 7. The CDR3 is 14 amino acids. The CDR3 region is CSASQGTSIETQYF. CDR3 sequence (DNA): TGCAGTGCTAGTCAGGGGACTAGCATTGAGACCCAGTACTTC.

V and J are TRBV28 and TRBJ2-2, with no clear D. The CDR3 runs 12 residues. The ends were cut back, 5 bases at V and 8 bases at J, with 9 bases in the middle. Germline V CDR1 and CDR2: MDHEN, SYDVKM. CDR3 residues: CASSPFDGELFF. DNA for the CDR3: TGTGCCAGCAGTCCTTTTGATGGGGAGCTGTTTTTT.

This clonotype qualifies as medium-sized. The V gene is TRBV2, the J gene TRBJ2-2; maybe TRBD2 (6 bases). There are 15 residues in the CDR3. Deletions cut 6 bases from V and 2 bases from J, with 13 bases between. CDR1 and CDR2 from the germline V gene are SNHLY and FYNNEI. The chain's CDR3 is CASRGTGVNTGELFF. The DNA of the CDR3 is TGTGCCAGCAGGGGCACGGGGGTAAACACCGGGGAGCTGTTTTTT.

This clonotype rates as medium-sized. The chain combines TRBV10-3 with TRBJ2-5; perhaps D is TRBD1 or TRBD2 (5 bases each). The germline V gene has CDR1 ENHRY and CDR2 SYGVKD. The V and J ends lost 8 bases and 5 bases respectively, with 9 bases between them. This CDR3 is 11 amino acids long. In DNA form, the CDR3 reads TGTGCCATCGGGTGGGGGGAGACCCAGTACTTC. Translating it yields CAIGWGETQYF.

This clonotype turned up a few times. J is TRBJ1-1 and V is TRBV29-1, with D hard to call. Germline CDR1 reads SQVTM; CDR2 reads ANQGSEA. The CDR3 loop spans 12 amino acids. V lost 6 bases to trimming and J lost 3 bases, with 11 bases between them. As DNA, the CDR3 is TGCAGCGTGAGGACGGCCGACACTGAAGCTTTCTTT. Translating gives CSVRTADTEAFF.

The gene calls are TRBV5-6 and TRBJ2-7; D possibly corresponds to TRBD2 (6 bases). CDR1 and CDR2 (germline): SGHDT, YYEEEE. CDR3 length: 13 residues. V shed 4 bases and J shed 7 bases, with 15 bases lying between them. The CDR3 region is CASSRDFRGEQYF. In nucleotides, the CDR3 is TGTGCCAGCAGCAGGGACTTCCGTGGGGAGCAGTACTTC. The whole variable domain, filled in from reference TRBV5-6 and TRBJ2-7, reads DAGVTQSPTHLIKTRGQQVTLRCSPKSGHDTVSWYQQALGQGPQFIFQYYEEEERQRGNFPDRFSGHQFPNYSSELNVNALLLGDSALYLCASSRDFRGEQYFGPGTRLTVT.

Relative to its sample, this clonotype is medium-sized. This chain connects TRBV7-9 to TRBJ2-3; D could derive from TRBD1 or TRBD2 (5 bases each). Trimming left V 2 bases short and J 2 bases short, with 11 bases between. The CDR3 totals 15 residues. CDR1 SEHNR and CDR2 FQNEAQ come from the germline V gene (reference sequence). The CDR3 DNA is TGTGCCAGCAGCTTAAGTTCCGGGACCACAGATACGCAGTATTTT. Translated: CASSLSSGTTDTQYF.

Within the sample, this clonotype is medium-sized. This chain connects TRBV29-1 to TRBJ2-5; D ambiguous. V was trimmed by 6 bases and J by 1 base, leaving 9 bases between them. The CDR3 is 12 amino acids. The V gene's germline CDR1 is SQVTM and CDR2 ANQGSEA. In DNA form, the CDR3 reads TGCAGCGTGGCGACAACCCAAGAGACCCAGTACTTC. It specifies CSVATTQETQYF.

This clonotype counts as medium-sized. The rearrangement uses TRBV12-3 or TRBV12-4 and TRBJ2-5, with 11 bases matching TRBD2. V gave up 6 bases and J gave up 4 bases; unmatched junction bases: 4. The CDR3 totals 14 residues. CDR3 sequence (DNA): TGTGCCAGCAGCCCTAGCGGGGGGTCAGAGACCCAGTACTTC. Its protein product is CASSPSGGSETQYF.

In its sample, this clonotype was seen a few times. The chain employs TRBV28 and TRBJ2-2; TRBD2 aligns across 9 bases. After removal of 3 bases from V and 8 bases from J, the junction contained 7 bases not matched to a gene. This CDR3 has 15 residues. Germline CDR1 reads MDHEN; CDR2 reads SYDVKM. The CDR3 sequence: CASSFRGRASGELFF. The CDR3, as DNA: TGTGCCAGCAGTTTTCGCGGGAGGGCCAGTGGGGAGCTGTTTTTT.

For this clonotype: With a much larger clone just one base away, this may be a read error. The CDR3 region is CSARGGASTDTQYF. DNA for the CDR3: TGCAGCGCCAGAGGGGGCGCAAGCACAGATACGCAGTATTTT. J is TRBJ2-3 and V is TRBV29-1; 7 bases match TRBD1. V lost 7 bases and J lost 0; bases outside the gene matches: 7. There are 14 residues in the CDR3. CDR1 and CDR2 (germline): SQVTM, ANQGSEA.

This clonotype is classed as medium-sized (0.01 to 0.1%). The chain is built from TRBV27 and TRBJ2-1; D is perhaps TRBD2 (5 bases). Trimming left V 7 bases short and J 3 bases short, with 13 bases between. CDR1 and CDR2 from the germline V gene are MNHEY and SMNVEV (reference sequence). The CDR3 loop spans 14 amino acids. This CDR3 reads CASTGLRFYNEQFF. The CDR3 nucleotides are TGTGCCAGCACTGGACTGAGATTCTACAATGAGCAGTTCTTC.

Judged by abundance, this clonotype is large. The genes are TRBV28 and TRBJ2-3, with a weak D call TRBD2 (6 bases). The CDR3 totals 15 residues. Looked up from germline, CDR1 is MDHEN and CDR2 is SYDVKM. Trimming removed 7 bases from V and 0 bases from J, with 14 bases in between. The CDR3 coding sequence is TGTGCCAGCACCCCTCGGGGGATCAGCACAGATACGCAGTATTTT. This sequence encodes CASTPRGISTDTQYF.

This clonotype is classed as medium-sized. The V gene is TRBV28, the J gene TRBJ2-1; 10 nucleotides match TRBD1. There are 15 residues in the CDR3. In germline, CDR1 is MDHEN, CDR2 SYDVKM. The trim removed 8 bases at V and 8 bases at J, leaving 12 bases unmatched. CDR3 DNA sequence: TGTGCCAGCCTGATTAGGGGGACAGGGGTCTATGAGCAGTTCTTC. Its translation is CASLIRGTGVYEQFF.

This clonotype has more than one count but fewer than ten. This sequence joins TRBV5-1 and TRBJ1-2; TRBD1 matches 9 bases. The germline gives CDR1 SGHRS, CDR2 YFSETQ. There are 14 residues in the CDR3. Unmatched junction bases numbered 7, after V lost 6 bases and J lost 4 bases. CDR3 sequence: CASNAGQGVYGYTF. CDR3 bases: TGCGCCAGCAACGCGGGACAGGGAGTCTATGGCTACACCTTC. Full variable domain (rest looked up from reference TRBV5-1 and TRBJ1-2): KAGVTQTPRYLIKTRGQQVTLSCSPISGHRSVSWYQQTPGQGLQFLFEYFSETQRNKGNFPGRFSGRQFSNSRSEMNVSTLELGDSALYLCASNAGQGVYGYTFGSGTRLTVV.

This clonotype is categorized as medium-sized (0.01 to 0.1%). The chain joins TRBV4-3 to TRBJ1-6; D is uncertain. V lost 0 bases to trimming and J lost 9 bases, with 15 bases between them. Germline V gene sequence: CDR1 LGHNA, CDR2 YSLEER. CDR3 length equals 16 residues. The CDR3 loop reads CASSQDVTVGGSPLHF. CDR3 nucleotides: TGCGCCAGCAGCCAAGATGTTACAGTAGGTGGTTCACCCCTCCACTTT.

Judged by abundance, this clonotype is medium-sized. V usage is TRBV4-3 and J usage is TRBJ2-7; weak D call: TRBD1 (5 bases). V was trimmed by 0 bases and J by 2 bases, leaving 8 bases between them. Germline V lookup: CDR1 LGHNA, CDR2 YSLEER. CDR3 length: 14 amino acids. The CDR3 nucleotides are TGCGCCAGCAGCCAAGATGAGACAGCCTACGAGCAGTACTTC. It codes for CASSQDETAYEQYF.

This clonotype is medium-sized in the sample. The chain employs TRBV5-1 and TRBJ2-5; D possibly corresponds to TRBD1 (6 bases). The CDR3 length is 16 residues. Germline V gene data show CDR1 as SGHRS and CDR2 as YFSETQ. V lost 6 bases and J lost 0, with 18 bases in between. CDR3 in amino acids: CASTPPGQGYQETQYF. The CDR3 DNA sequence: TGCGCCAGCACTCCCCCCGGGCAGGGGTACCAAGAGACCCAGTACTTC.

This clonotype counts as medium-sized. This rearrangement joins TRBV5-5 to TRBJ2-3; D may be TRBD1 (6 bases). The V end lost 3 bases, the J end lost 2 bases, and 10 bases lay between the germline ends. This CDR3 spans 14 amino acids. The V gene's germline CDR1 is SGHKS and CDR2 YYEKEE (reference sequence). The CDR3 protein is CASSSQGPTDTQYF. CDR3 nucleotide sequence: TGTGCCAGCAGCTCACAGGGACCCACAGATACGCAGTATTTT.